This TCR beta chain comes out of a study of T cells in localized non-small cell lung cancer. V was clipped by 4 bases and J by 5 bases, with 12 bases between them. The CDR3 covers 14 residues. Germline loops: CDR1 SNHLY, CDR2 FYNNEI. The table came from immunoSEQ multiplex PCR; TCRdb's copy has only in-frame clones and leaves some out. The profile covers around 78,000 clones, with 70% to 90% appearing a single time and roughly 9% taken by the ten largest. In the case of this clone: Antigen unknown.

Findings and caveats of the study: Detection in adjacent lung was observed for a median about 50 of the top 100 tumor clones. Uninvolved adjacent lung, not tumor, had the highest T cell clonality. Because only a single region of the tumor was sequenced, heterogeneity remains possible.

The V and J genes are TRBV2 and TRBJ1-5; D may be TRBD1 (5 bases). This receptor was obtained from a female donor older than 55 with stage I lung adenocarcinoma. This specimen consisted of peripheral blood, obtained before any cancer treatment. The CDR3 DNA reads TGTGCCAGCAGTGGGGGTCGGGGGGATCAGCCCCAGCATTTT. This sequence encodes CASSGGRGDQPQHF.